The 24 T cell receptor beta chains listed next were all sequenced from one sample in a study of blood T cell repertoires in COVID-19. Sequencing was performed with immunoSEQ multiplex PCR; in TCRdb, only in-frame clones are kept and a portion is missing. The sample shows under 200,000 clones, nearly 90% of them seen only once. Sequencing used peripheral blood. These TCRs come from a man in his fifties or sixties with active or convalescent COVID-19.

The V call is TRBV7-3, the J call TRBJ1-5; TRBD1 agrees at 7 bases. V gave up 2 bases and J gave up 5 bases; unmatched junction bases: 6. The CDR3 extends over 15 amino acids. Germline V gives CDR1 SGHTA, CDR2 FQGTGA. The CDR3 DNA is TGTGCCAGCAGCTTAGTACAGGGGCAGCATCAGCCCCAGCATTTT. It is translated as CASSLVQGQHQPQHF.

The chain links TRBV30 to TRBJ1-2; tentatively, D is TRBD1 (5 bases). CDR1 and CDR2 from the germline V gene are GTSNPN and SVGIG (reference sequence). CDR3 size: 14 residues. The germline V and J ends were trimmed by 2 bases and 6 bases, with 16 bases remaining between them. DNA for the CDR3: TGTGCCTGGAGTCCCGGGACTCTACTGCATGGCTACACCTTC. Its protein product is CAWSPGTLLHGYTF.

This chain connects TRBV27 to TRBJ2-7; TRBD2 might be the D (5 bases). CDR3 size: 13 residues. Trimming removed 5 bases from V and 3 bases from J, with 11 bases in between. CDR1 is MNHEY and CDR2 is SMNVEV in the germline V gene (reference sequence). The CDR3 nucleotides are TGTGCCAGCAGTCCCGACTACAACTACGAGCAGTACTTC. Amino acids: CASSPDYNYEQYF.

The gene calls are TRBV19 and TRBJ2-4; TRBD1 matches at 12 bases. Germline V gene sequence: CDR1 LNHDA, CDR2 SQIVND (reference sequence). V shed 5 bases and J 1 base; nucleotides not matched to a gene: 6. This CDR3 is 17 amino acids long. The CDR3 region is CASSRDRGPTAKNIQYF. The CDR3 DNA sequence: TGTGCCAGTAGTCGGGACAGGGGGCCAACGGCCAAAAACATTCAGTACTTC.

The chain recombines TRBV6-5 with TRBJ1-6; TRBD1 aligns across 7 bases. In germline, CDR1 is MNHEY, CDR2 SVGAGI. This CDR3 contains 12 residues. The trim removed 6 bases at V and 13 bases at J, leaving 6 bases unmatched. CDR3 sequence reads: CASRRQGGPLHF. DNA of the CDR3: TGTGCCAGCAGACGACAGGGCGGGCCCCTCCACTTT.

The chain has TRBV7-2 and TRBJ2-5; 9 nucleotides agree with TRBD2. V gave up 5 bases and J gave up 5 bases; unmatched junction bases: 12. CDR3 length equals 16 residues. The V gene's germline CDR1 is SGHTA and CDR2 FQGNSA. The CDR3 DNA reads as TGTGCCAGCAGCGAACGACCGCGGGGGGGTAGGGAGACCCAGTACTTC. Translating gives CASSERPRGGRETQYF.

The genes are TRBV19 and TRBJ2-7; 9 bases are a match to TRBD1. Germline-derived CDR1 and CDR2 are LNHDA and SQIVND (reference sequence). The CDR3 consists of 14 residues. Trimming took 5 bases from V and 6 from J; bases not matched to a gene: 8. CDR3 in amino acids: CASSLPGQGSEQYF. CDR3 bases: TGTGCCAGTAGTCTCCCGGGACAGGGTTCCGAGCAGTACTTC.

The chain couples TRBV7-8 to TRBJ1-5; TRBD1 matches 10 bases. The V and J ends lost 5 bases and 7 bases, in that order; junction bases with no gene match: 8. Germline CDR1 is SGHVS and CDR2 is FQNEAQ. This CDR3 has 15 amino acids. In DNA form, the CDR3 reads TGTGCCAGCAGCCCAACCAGGGGACAGGGGCAGCCCCAGCATTTT. It encodes CASSPTRGQGQPQHF.

CDR3 loop: CAWSAGWGDLNTEAFF. CDR3 coding DNA: TGTGCCTGGAGTGCAGGATGGGGGGACTTGAACACTGAAGCTTTCTTT. This chain joins TRBV30 and TRBJ1-1; D may be TRBD1 (5 bases). The CDR3 length is 16 residues. Germline assignment: CDR1 GTSNPN and CDR2 SVGIG (reference sequence). Trimming removed 1 base from V and 0 bases from J, with 15 bases in between. Full variable domain (rest looked up from reference TRBV30 and TRBJ1-1): SQTIHQWPATLVQPVGSPLSLECTVEGTSNPNLYWYRQAAGRGLQLLFYSVGIGQISSEVPQNLSASRPQDRQFILSSKKLLLSDSGFYLCAWSAGWGDLNTEAFFGQGTRLTVV.

The genes are TRBV6-5 and TRBJ2-7; 8 bases agree with TRBD1. This CDR3 contains 15 residues. The trim removed 4 bases at V and 3 bases at J, leaving 8 bases unmatched. CDR1 MNHEY and CDR2 SVGAGI come from the germline V gene. The CDR3 coding sequence is TGTGCCAGCAGTTCCAGGACAGGGACGGGCTACGAGCAGTACTTC. It yields the protein CASSSRTGTGYEQYF.

V and J are TRBV5-1 and TRBJ1-3, with D uncertain. V lost 1 base to trimming and J lost 0 bases, with 8 bases between them. CDR3 length: 15 residues. Germline V gene data show CDR1 as SGHRS and CDR2 as YFSETQ. CDR3 residues: CASSLTGPSGNTIYF. In nucleotides, the CDR3 is TGCGCCAGCAGCTTGACTGGGCCCTCTGGAAACACCATATATTTT.

The chain is built from TRBV4-1 and TRBJ2-7; TRBD2 matches 15 bases. The junction had 7 bases not matched to a gene; V was cut back by 0 bases and J by 4 bases. Germline CDR1 reads MGHRA; CDR2 reads YSYEKL. This CDR3 contains 18 residues. The CDR3 region has the DNA TGCGCCAGCAGCCAAGAACCACCGGGACTAGCGGGGGGATACGAGCAGTACTTC. As protein: CASSQEPPGLAGGYEQYF.

For this clone: Additional DNA sequences in this sample encode the identical CDR3. The rearrangement uses TRBV5-4 and TRBJ2-5; D not certain. Germline V lookup: CDR1 SGHNT, CDR2 YYREEE (reference sequence). Deletions cut 4 bases from V and 2 bases from J, with 9 bases between. CDR3 length: 13 residues. This CDR3 reads CASSPDNQETQYF. CDR3 DNA: TGTGCCAGCAGCCCCGACAATCAAGAGACCCAGTACTTC.

The V gene is TRBV9, the J gene TRBJ2-1, with 8 nucleotides matching TRBD2. CDR3 length: 16 residues. Trimming took 0 bases from V and 9 from J; bases not matched to a gene: 11. CDR1 and CDR2 from the germline V gene are SGDLS and YYNGEE. The CDR3 sequence is CASSVAPTGGDVEQFF. The CDR3 DNA reads as TGTGCCAGCAGCGTAGCCCCTACGGGGGGGGACGTTGAGCAGTTCTTC.

The V call is TRBV12-5, the J call TRBJ2-3; the match to TRBD1 covers 11 bases. After removal of 5 bases from V and 2 bases from J, the junction contained 6 bases not matched to a gene. Germline CDR1 is LGHNT and CDR2 is FRNRAP. This CDR3 is built from 16 residues. CDR3 region: CASGPGTGGHTDTQYF. The CDR3, as DNA: TGTGCTAGTGGTCCCGGGACAGGGGGTCACACAGATACGCAGTATTTT.

This chain connects TRBV6-5 to TRBJ2-1, with 8 bases aligning to TRBD2. This CDR3 comprises 15 residues. The germline V gene encodes CDR1 MNHEY and CDR2 SVGAGI. The ends lost 5 bases at V and 0 bases at J; junction bases unmatched: 3. The CDR3 reads CASSPTSGSYNEQFF. The DNA for the CDR3 is TGTGCCAGCAGTCCAACTAGCGGCTCCTACAATGAGCAGTTCTTC.

This clone was found once. The chain couples TRBV6-5 to TRBJ1-1; D is possibly TRBD1 (5 bases). The CDR3 contains 15 residues. Germline V gene lookup returns CDR1 MNHEY and CDR2 SVGAGI. Trimming took off 0 bases at V and 4 bases at J, with 12 bases between the two ends. The CDR3 sequence is CASSYSGGISTEAFF. CDR3 bases: TGTGCCAGCAGTTACTCGGGGGGGATAAGCACTGAAGCTTTCTTT.

V usage is TRBV5-4 and J usage is TRBJ1-1; D ambiguous. The CDR3 sequence is 16 residues long. The V gene's germline CDR1 is SGHNT and CDR2 YYREEE (reference sequence). V was pared by 2 bases and J by 1 base, with 15 bases between. The CDR3 reads CASSLGLALGNTEAFF. For the CDR3, the DNA is TGTGCCAGCAGCTTAGGATTAGCCCTAGGGAACACTGAAGCTTTCTTT.

The V call is TRBV2, the J call TRBJ1-5, with D perhaps TRBD1 (6 bases). This CDR3 has 15 residues. V was cut by 10 bases and J by 0 bases, with 16 bases left in between. Germline CDR1 and CDR2: SNHLY and FYNNEI. This CDR3 reads CATAADRYSNQPQHF. CDR3 DNA sequence: TGTGCCACCGCTGCTGACAGGTATAGCAATCAGCCCCAGCATTTT.

The rearrangement links TRBV6-6 to TRBJ2-1; 7 nucleotides align to TRBD1. Germline V CDR1 and CDR2: MNHNY, SVGAGI (reference sequence). This CDR3 comprises 17 residues. The trim removed 5 bases at V and 3 bases at J, leaving 13 bases unmatched. This CDR3 reads CASSPTFSGTVYNEQFF. The CDR3 coding sequence is TGTGCCAGCAGTCCTACATTCTCCGGGACAGTCTACAATGAGCAGTTCTTC.

The gene calls are TRBV28 and TRBJ2-1; 8 bases line up with TRBD2. After removal of 4 bases from V and 0 bases from J, the junction contained 5 bases not matched to a gene. The CDR3 covers 16 residues. Germline V gene lookup returns CDR1 MDHEN and CDR2 SYDVKM. In DNA, the CDR3 is TGTGCCAGCAGTTCCCGCGGGGGGAGCTCCTACAATGAGCAGTTCTTC. This encodes CASSSRGGSSYNEQFF.

This chain joins TRBV5-1 and TRBJ1-2, with D perhaps matching TRBD1 (6 bases). The germline V gene encodes CDR1 SGHRS and CDR2 YFSETQ. The CDR3 is made up of 14 amino acids. V was clipped by 0 bases and J by 7 bases, with 13 bases between them. The CDR3 protein is CASSLEGTRGGYTF. The CDR3 DNA sequence: TGCGCCAGCAGCTTGGAGGGGACAAGGGGTGGCTACACCTTC. The variable domain in full, with the rest retrieved from reference TRBV5-1 and TRBJ1-2, is KAGVTQTPRYLIKTRGQQVTLSCSPISGHRSVSWYQQTPGQGLQFLFEYFSETQRNKGNFPGRFSGRQFSNSRSEMNVSTLELGDSALYLCASSLEGTRGGYTFGSGTRLTVV.

This chain connects TRBV2 to TRBJ1-6; D is undetermined. In germline, CDR1 is SNHLY, CDR2 FYNNEI. The length of the CDR3 is 14 residues. V lost 4 bases and J 9 bases, leaving 13 bases between the germline ends. DNA of the CDR3: TGTGCCAGCAGTGCGTGGGCGCTCGGTTCACCCCTCCACTTT. Protein: CASSAWALGSPLHF.

The CDR3 is CATSDPGRGEKLFF. The CDR3 DNA reads TGTGCCACCAGTGATCCTGGGAGGGGTGAAAAACTGTTTTTT. The genes are TRBV24-1 and TRBJ1-4, with a tentative D call TRBD1 (5 bases). The V end lost 3 bases, the J end lost 7 bases, and 11 bases lay between the germline ends. The germline CDR1 and CDR2 sequences are KGHDR and SFDVKD. This CDR3 is built from 14 residues.